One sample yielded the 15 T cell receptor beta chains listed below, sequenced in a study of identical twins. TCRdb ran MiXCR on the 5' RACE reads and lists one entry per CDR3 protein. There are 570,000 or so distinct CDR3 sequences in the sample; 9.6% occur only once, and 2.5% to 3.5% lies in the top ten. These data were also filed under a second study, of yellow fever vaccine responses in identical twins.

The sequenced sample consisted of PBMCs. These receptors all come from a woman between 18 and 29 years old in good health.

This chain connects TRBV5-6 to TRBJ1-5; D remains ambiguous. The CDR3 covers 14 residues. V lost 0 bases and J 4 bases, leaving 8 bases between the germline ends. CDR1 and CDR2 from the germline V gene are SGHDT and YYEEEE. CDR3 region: CASSLVGQNQPQHF. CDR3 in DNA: TGTGCCAGCAGCTTGGTAGGGCAGAATCAGCCCCAGCATTTT.

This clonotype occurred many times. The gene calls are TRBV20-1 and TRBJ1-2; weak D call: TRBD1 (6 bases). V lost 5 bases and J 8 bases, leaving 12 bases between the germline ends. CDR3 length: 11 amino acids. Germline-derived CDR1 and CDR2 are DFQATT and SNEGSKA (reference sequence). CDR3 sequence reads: CSAGGGGGYTF. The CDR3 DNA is TGCAGTGCTGGAGGGGGGGGAGGCTACACCTTC.

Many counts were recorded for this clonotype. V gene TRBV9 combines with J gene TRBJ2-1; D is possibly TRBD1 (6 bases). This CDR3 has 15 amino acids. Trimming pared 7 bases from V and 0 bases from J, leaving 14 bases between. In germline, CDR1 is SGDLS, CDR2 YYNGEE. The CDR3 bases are TGTGCCAGCCGCCCGACAGGTAGCTCCTACAATGAGCAGTTCTTC. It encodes CASRPTGSSYNEQFF.

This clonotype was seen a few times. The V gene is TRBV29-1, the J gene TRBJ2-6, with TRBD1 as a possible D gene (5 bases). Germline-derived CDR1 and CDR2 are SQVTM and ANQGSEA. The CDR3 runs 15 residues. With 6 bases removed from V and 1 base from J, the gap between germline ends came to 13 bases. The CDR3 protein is CSVLGQGSGANVLTF. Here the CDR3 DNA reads TGCAGCGTGCTGGGTCAGGGATCTGGGGCCAACGTCCTGACTTTC.

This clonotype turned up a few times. CDR3 amino acids: CASSLETSGKETQYF. The CDR3 DNA sequence: TGTGCCAGCAGCCTCGAGACTAGCGGAAAAGAGACCCAGTACTTC. This chain links TRBV4-2 with TRBJ2-5; the match to TRBD2 covers 9 bases. J was trimmed by 3 bases and V by 4 bases; bases with no gene match: 6. Germline assignment: CDR1 LGHNA and CDR2 YNFKEQ. The CDR3 is 15 amino acids.

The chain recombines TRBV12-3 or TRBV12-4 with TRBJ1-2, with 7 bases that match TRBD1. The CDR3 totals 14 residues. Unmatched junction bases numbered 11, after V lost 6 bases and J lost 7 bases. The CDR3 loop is CASRGGQLDVGYTF. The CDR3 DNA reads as TGTGCCAGCAGGGGGGGACAGCTGGACGTTGGCTACACCTTC.

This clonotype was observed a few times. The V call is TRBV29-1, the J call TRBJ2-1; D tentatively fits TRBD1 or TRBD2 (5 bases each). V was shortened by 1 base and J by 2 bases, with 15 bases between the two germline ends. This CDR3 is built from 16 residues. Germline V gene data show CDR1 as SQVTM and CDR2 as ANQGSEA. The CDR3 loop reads CSVEGGAQLAYNEQFF. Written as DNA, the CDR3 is TGCAGCGTTGAAGGAGGGGCCCAGTTGGCCTACAATGAGCAGTTCTTC.

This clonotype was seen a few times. The CDR3: CASSGAVAATNEKLFF. The CDR3 DNA sequence: TGCGCCAGCAGCGGGGCGGTTGCTGCAACTAATGAAAAACTGTTTTTT. The chain links TRBV5-1 to TRBJ1-4, with D possibly matching TRBD1 (5 bases). V was clipped by 4 bases and J by 0 bases, with 13 bases between them. The CDR3 covers 16 residues. Germline CDR1 SGHRS, CDR2 YFSETQ.

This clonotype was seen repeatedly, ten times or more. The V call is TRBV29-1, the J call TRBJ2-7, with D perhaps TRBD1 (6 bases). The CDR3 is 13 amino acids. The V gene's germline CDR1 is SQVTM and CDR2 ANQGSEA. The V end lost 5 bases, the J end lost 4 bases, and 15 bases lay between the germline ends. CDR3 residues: CSVMVAGEYEQYF. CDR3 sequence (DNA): TGCAGCGTTATGGTGGCAGGGGAGTACGAGCAGTACTTC.

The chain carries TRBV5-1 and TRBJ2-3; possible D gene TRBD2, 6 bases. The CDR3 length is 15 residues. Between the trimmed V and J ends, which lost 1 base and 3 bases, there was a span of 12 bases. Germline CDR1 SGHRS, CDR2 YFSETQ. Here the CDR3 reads CASSLSWDFTDTQYF. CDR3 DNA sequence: TGCGCCAGCAGCTTGAGTTGGGACTTTACAGATACGCAGTATTTT.

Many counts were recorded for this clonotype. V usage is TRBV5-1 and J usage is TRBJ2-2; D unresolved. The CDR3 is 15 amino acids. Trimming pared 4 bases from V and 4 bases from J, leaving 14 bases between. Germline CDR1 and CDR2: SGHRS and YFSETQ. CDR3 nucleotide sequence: TGCGCCAGCAGCGGAAATACCGAGACCACCGGGGAGCTGTTTTTT. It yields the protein CASSGNTETTGELFF.

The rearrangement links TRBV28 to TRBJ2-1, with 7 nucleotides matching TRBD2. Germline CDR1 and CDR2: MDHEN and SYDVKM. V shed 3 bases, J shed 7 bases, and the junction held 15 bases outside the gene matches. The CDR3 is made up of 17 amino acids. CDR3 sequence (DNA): TGTGCCAGCAGTTTCGGGTCGGGAGGACTAGGACGGAATGAGCAGTTCTTC. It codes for CASSFGSGGLGRNEQFF.

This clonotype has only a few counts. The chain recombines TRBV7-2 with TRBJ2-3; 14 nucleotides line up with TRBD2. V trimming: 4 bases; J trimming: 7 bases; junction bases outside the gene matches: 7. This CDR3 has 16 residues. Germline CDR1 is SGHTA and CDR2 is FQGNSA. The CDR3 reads CASSSGLAGGINTQYF. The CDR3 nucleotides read TGTGCCAGCAGCTCCGGACTAGCGGGGGGCATAAATACGCAGTATTTT.

CDR3 coding DNA: TGTGCCAGCAGCGTGAGAACAGGGTTTGGGGCAGATACGCAGTATTTT. Encoded protein: CASSVRTGFGADTQYF. The chain uses TRBV2 and TRBJ2-3; possible D gene TRBD1, 6 bases. This CDR3 is built from 16 residues. Germline CDR1 reads SNHLY; CDR2 reads FYNNEI. Trimming removed 6 bases at V and 4 bases at J, with 20 bases between.

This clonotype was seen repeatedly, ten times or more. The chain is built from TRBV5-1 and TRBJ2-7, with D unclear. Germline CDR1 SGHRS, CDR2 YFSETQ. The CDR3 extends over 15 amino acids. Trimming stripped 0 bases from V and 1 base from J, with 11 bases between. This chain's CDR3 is CASSLEPDRSYEQYF. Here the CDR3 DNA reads TGCGCCAGCAGCTTGGAACCGGACCGTTCCTACGAGCAGTACTTC.